This is a list of T cell receptor beta chains from one sample in a study of cytomegalovirus exposure and HLA in healthy donors. Assay: immunoSEQ multiplex PCR; the TCRdb copy retains only in-frame clones and omits some. The sample yields around 190,000 clones, 86% seen once. Source material: PBMCs. All receptors derive from a woman aged 25 to 39 in good health and CMV-seronegative. The CDR3 runs from the conserved cysteine through the conserved F or W. The D gene is left open where the match is weak. Size is stated for part of the rows, as once, few or many counts, or as a class when the clone is expanded.

clone_size,v_call,d_call,j_call,cdr3_nt,cdr3_aa
NA,TRBV27,NA,TRBJ2-7,TGTGCCAGCAGCCTAGGAGGAGCCCTCTCCTACGAGCAGTACTTC,CASSLGGALSYEQYF
few,TRBV7-2,NA,TRBJ2-2,TGTGCCAGCAGCTTATTCTCAGGGAACACCGGGGAGCTGTTTTTT,CASSLFSGNTGELFF
NA,TRBV9,NA,TRBJ1-2,TGTGCCAGCAGCGTAGACGCAGGCGATGCCTATGGCTACACCTTC,CASSVDAGDAYGYTF
NA,TRBV7-6,TRBD1,TRBJ2-7,TGTGCCAGCAGCCAGGGACAGGGGGCGAGTAACGAGCAGTACTTC,CASSQGQGASNEQYF
NA,TRBV6-1,NA,TRBJ2-7,TGTGCCAGCAGGGACCGGGGAAGCACCTACGAGCAGTACTTC,CASRDRGSTYEQYF
NA,TRBV7-9,TRBD2,TRBJ2-7,TGTGCCAGCAGCTTAGTGGGTGGCGGGAGGGCCTGGGAGCAGTACTTC,CASSLVGGGRAWEQYF
NA,TRBV6-6,NA,TRBJ2-1,TGTGCCAGCAGTTACTTGCCCGGAGGACGCTACAATGAGCAGTTCTTC,CASSYLPGGRYNEQFF
NA,TRBV6-6,TRBD2,TRBJ2-1,TGTGCCAGCAGCGAATTGAGAGCGGGAGCCTATCATGAGCAGTTCTTC,CASSELRAGAYHEQFF
few,TRBV9,NA,TRBJ2-3,TGTGCCAGCAGCGTAGGCGGGACAGTGAGCACAGATACGCAGTATTTT,CASSVGGTVSTDTQYF
NA,TRBV5-5,NA,TRBJ1-1,TGTGCCAGCAGCTTGGCCCTCCTGAACACTGAAGCTTTCTTT,CASSLALLNTEAFF
NA,TRBV5-1,NA,TRBJ2-2,TGCGCCAGCAGCCCCCCGGGATTTTCGAACACCGGGGAGCTGTTTTTT,CASSPPGFSNTGELFF
NA,TRBV11-3,TRBD2,TRBJ2-1,TGTGCCAGCAGCTTAGGACTAGCGGTCTACAATGAGCAGTTCTTC,CASSLGLAVYNEQFF
once,TRBV6-5,TRBD2,TRBJ2-1,TGTGCCAGCAGTTGGCTAGCGGGGGGTAATGAGCAGTTCTTC,CASSWLAGGNEQFF
few,TRBV11-2,TRBD2,TRBJ2-3,TGTGCCAGCGTGGAGGGGGGAATACTAGCGGAGCAAAGCACAGATACGCAGTATTTT,CASVEGGILAEQSTDTQYF
NA,TRBV6-1,TRBD1,TRBJ1-5,TGTGCCGGCAGTGAACCCCGGACAGGGTGGGGGAGCAATCAGCCCCAGCATTTT,CAGSEPRTGWGSNQPQHF
NA,TRBV28,NA,TRBJ2-7,TGTGCCAGCAGTTTACTGGAGGGTGTGGGGCAGTACTTC,CASSLLEGVGQYF
NA,TRBV20-1,NA,TRBJ2-7,TGCAGTGCAGGGACTCCTTACGAGCAGTACTTC,CSAGTPYEQYF
NA,TRBV4-2,NA,TRBJ2-3,TGTGCCAGCAGCCAAGGAGGTTCGAGGGCAGATACGCAGTATTTT,CASSQGGSRADTQYF
few,TRBV28,NA,TRBJ2-7,TGTGCCAGCAGTTTAACTTCCCGCGAGCAGTACTTC,CASSLTSREQYF
NA,TRBV28,NA,TRBJ1-5,TGTGCCAGCAGTTTACCAACCAGGCAGCCCCAGCATTTT,CASSLPTRQPQHF
NA,TRBV29-1,TRBD2,TRBJ2-5,TGCAGCTCAACTAGCGGGAGCGGCCAAGAGACCCAGTACTTC,CSSTSGSGQETQYF
NA,TRBV4-1,TRBD1,TRBJ1-2,TGCGCCAGCAGCCAAAACAGGGGCAACTATGGCTACACCTTC,CASSQNRGNYGYTF
NA,TRBV6-6,NA,TRBJ2-7,TGTGCCAGCAGTTCCGCGGGTAGTTCCTACGAGCAGTACTTC,CASSSAGSSYEQYF
NA,TRBV15,NA,TRBJ1-4,TGTGCCACCAGCAGATTCCAGGGAACGACTAATGAAAAACTGTTTTTT,CATSRFQGTTNEKLFF
NA,TRBV29-1,NA,TRBJ1-2,TGCAGCGTTGAGGTCCACGCTGGAGAGGGCTACACCTTC,CSVEVHAGEGYTF
NA,TRBV4-1,TRBD2,TRBJ2-3,TGCGCCAGCAGCCCACAAGGGCGGGGGTCCACAGATACGCAGTATTTT,CASSPQGRGSTDTQYF
NA,TRBV29-1,NA,TRBJ2-4,TGCAGCGTTTCGACTCCCCAATTAAAAAACATTCAGTACTTC,CSVSTPQLKNIQYF
NA,TRBV13,TRBD2,TRBJ2-3,TGTGCCAGCAGCCCCCGGACTAGCGGGAATACGCAGTATTTT,CASSPRTSGNTQYF
NA,TRBV19,TRBD2,TRBJ2-5,TGTGCCAGTATATCCTCTGACGCGGGGGCCCAGTACTTC,CASISSDAGAQYF
NA,TRBV30,TRBD2,TRBJ2-3,TGTGCCTGGGTGGGGGGGGAATTAAACACAGATACGCAGTATTTT,CAWVGGELNTDTQYF
NA,TRBV5-5,NA,TRBJ2-3,TGTGCCAGCTATACCGGGATCTACACAGATACGCAGTATTTT,CASYTGIYTDTQYF
NA,TRBV28,TRBD1,TRBJ2-7,TGTGCCAGCGGGACAGCGTACGAGCAGTACTTC,CASGTAYEQYF
NA,TRBV5-6,TRBD2,TRBJ2-1,TGTGCCAGCAGCTTCCTGGGGGGAGGGGTCGAGCAGTTCTTC,CASSFLGGGVEQFF
NA,TRBV5-1,TRBD1,TRBJ1-4,TGCGCCAGCAGCTTTATTATGACAGGGGGCGCGGCTAATGAAAAACTGTTTTTT,CASSFIMTGGAANEKLFF
once,TRBV5-1,NA,TRBJ2-7,TGCGCCAGCACGCCCCTAGGAGTTGACTACGAGCAGTACTTC,CASTPLGVDYEQYF
once,TRBV6-5,NA,TRBJ2-4,TGTGCCAGCAGTTACGCGGGGTCCAAAAACATTCAGTACTTC,CASSYAGSKNIQYF
NA,TRBV7-9,NA,TRBJ1-2,TGTGCCAGCAGCCCCCGGGACTATGGCTACACCTTC,CASSPRDYGYTF